This T cell receptor beta chain was identified in a study of shared clonotypes between healthy human individuals (dated by TCRdb to about 2020). At the level of the whole study: A couple of women and a few men aged 18 to 49 years were included in the cohort. Per donor, three plates each were used for CD4 naive and CD4 memory, two for CD8 naive, and one for CD8 memory. Different laboratories and diverse techniques were used to prepare libraries and sequence TCR repertoires, to increase sequencing depth and limit assay-specific biases. Blood TCR repertoires of about five healthy adults were deeply sequenced to estimate repertoire size and the extent of clonotype sharing between individuals. Between about 0.85 and 9.5 billion PBMCs per donor were obtained by leukapheresis.

Overall results and qualifications from the work: The small number of donors limited the genetic and exposure-history diversity represented. Compared with non-shared clonotypes, the clonotypes found in all four sorted-subset donors had higher generation probabilities. Sharing across a few donors was observed for about 5% of naive CD4, over 3% of naive CD8, 2% to 2.5% of memory CD4, and roughly 0.4% of memory CD8 clonotypes. Naive subsets generally had larger estimated clonotype richness than memory subsets. Sampling was limited to blood, and TCR repertoires in tissue likely differ from TCR repertoires in blood. Pairwise subsampling indicated that sequencing depth was expected to affect the degree of clonotype sharing among donors. Rarefaction of sorted-subset datasets indicated incomplete sequencing despite the large sequencing depth.

Note on this clone: Its specific antigen is unknown. Per-nucleotide qualities are absent, and no much larger clonotype sits a single base away.

The donors were healthy, HIV-negative adults with no recently reported acute infections or vaccinations. Every donor was a Caucasian adult residing in Nashville, Tennessee, USA. Magnetic negative selection was used to enrich CD4+ T cells, after which naive cells were positively selected on CD45RA and the negative fraction became the memory subset. After blood collection by leukapheresis, PBMCs were isolated using Ficoll-Histopaque density gradient centrifugation and then cryopreserved in the vapor phase of liquid nitrogen. Analytical flow cytometry was used to check the purity and quantity of each magnetically sorted T cell population. Genomic DNA was isolated from each sorted fraction and quantified by UV absorbance on a Nanodrop 2000c. Using the deep immunoSEQ assay, multiplex PCR amplified TCR CDR3 regions from genomic DNA. For each cell subset, the extracted genomic DNA was distributed evenly across all wells of several immunoSEQ 96-well plates, and each plate served as one replicate. For sorted subsets, around 0.2 ug genomic DNA, equal to 30,000 to 35,000 T cell genomes, was loaded into each replicate PCR. The purified libraries were quantified using a Qubit 3.0 fluorometer, sized with a Bioanalyzer 2100, and then quantified again using the KAPA Library Quantification kit. A separate single-read 150-cycle Illumina NextSeq 550 flow cell was used to sequence each immunoSEQ 96-well plate. The authors' pipeline ran thus. Because the immunoSEQ output held only junctional sequences and lacked quality scores, the filtering could not match the filtering applied to full-length reads. Sequences were annotated with PyIR, a Python wrapper for IgBLAST v1.9, using IMGT germline references to assign V/J genes and CDR3. Reads with weak V/J assignments (E-value above 1e-6), missing CDR3, stop codons, out-of-frame junctions, or ambiguous translated residues were removed. V3J clonotypes were defined by identical inferred V gene, J gene, and CDR3 amino acid sequence. Percentage overlap between repertoires was calculated by dividing the number of shared unique clonotypes by the size of the smaller repertoire. RTK rarefaction, the Chao1 estimator, and Recon v2.1 estimates of unobserved clonotypes were used to assess repertoire richness. OLGA was used to compute generation probabilities for all TCRbeta clonotypes that the gDNA method yielded from a handful of donors. Sourced from immuneACCESS, this table was stored by TCRdb with only in-frame sequences that have V and J called. A share of the clones is absent; for the studies checked, an unresolved V gene accounts for under half, and the remainder has no known explanation. The V and J calls and clone size are taken from that table; D and trimming were inferred from the DNA. The sample table lists 950,000 to 1,100,000 clones, about 75% of them with a count of one. The ten largest clones take up approximately 1.5% of the sample.

The sequencing sample was made of memory CD4+ T cells sorted from blood. Read against the paper, the sample's cell subset or site label means: CD45RA-negative fraction. The receptor's source is a man younger than 35 in good health.

CDR3 loop: CATSWGVGLDYEQYF. The sequenced DNA: TGTGCCACCAGCTGGGGGGTGGGGTTGGATTACGAGCAGTACTTC. The V and J segments used are TRBV15 and TRBJ2-7; a tentative D match to TRBD2 spans 6 bases. V lost 5 bases and J lost 4 bases; the stretch between them is 18 bases long. The germline V gene (reference sequence) yields LNHNV for CDR1 and YYDKDF for CDR2. Measured from the cysteine to the phenylalanine, the CDR3 is 15 residues long. Just the 45-base CDR3 DNA is kept, in frame starting at base 1.